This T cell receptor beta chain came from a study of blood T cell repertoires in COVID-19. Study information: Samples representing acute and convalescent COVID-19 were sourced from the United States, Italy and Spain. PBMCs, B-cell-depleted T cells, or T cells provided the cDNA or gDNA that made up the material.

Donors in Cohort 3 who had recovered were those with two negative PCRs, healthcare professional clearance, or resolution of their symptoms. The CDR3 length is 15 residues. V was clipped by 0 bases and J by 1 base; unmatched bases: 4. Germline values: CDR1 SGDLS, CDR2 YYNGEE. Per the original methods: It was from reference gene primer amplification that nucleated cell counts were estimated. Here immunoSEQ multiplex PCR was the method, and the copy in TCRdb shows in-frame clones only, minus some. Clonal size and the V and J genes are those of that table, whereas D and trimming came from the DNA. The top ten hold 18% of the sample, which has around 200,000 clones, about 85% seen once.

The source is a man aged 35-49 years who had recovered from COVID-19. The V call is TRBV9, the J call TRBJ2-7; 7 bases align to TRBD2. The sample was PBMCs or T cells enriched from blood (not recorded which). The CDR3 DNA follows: TGTGCCAGCAGCGTAGCGGAGGGAGGGTCCTACGAGCAGTACTTC. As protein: CASSVAEGGSYEQYF.